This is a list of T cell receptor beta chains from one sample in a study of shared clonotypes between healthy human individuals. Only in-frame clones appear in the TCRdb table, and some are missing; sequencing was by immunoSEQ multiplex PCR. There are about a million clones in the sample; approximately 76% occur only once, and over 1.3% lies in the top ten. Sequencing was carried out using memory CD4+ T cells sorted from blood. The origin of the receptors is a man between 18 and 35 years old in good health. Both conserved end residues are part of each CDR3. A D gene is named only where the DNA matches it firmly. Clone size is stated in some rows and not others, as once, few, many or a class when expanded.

CDR3 protein: CASSRARTSAYTDTQYF
CDR3 DNA: TGCGCCAGCAGCCGGGCGCGGACTAGCGCGTACACAGATACGCAGTATTTT
clone size: -
V gene: TRBV5-1
J gene: TRBJ2-3
D gene: TRBD2

CDR3 protein: CASSQDESSYNSPLHF
CDR3 DNA: TGCGCCAGCAGCCAAGATGAGAGCTCCTATAATTCACCCCTCCACTTT
clone size: -
V gene: TRBV4-1
J gene: TRBJ1-6
D gene: -

CDR3 protein: CASSLGLRGGEETQYF
CDR3 DNA: TGTGCCAGCAGCTTAGGTCTCAGGGGCGGAGAAGAGACCCAGTACTTC
clone size: -
V gene: TRBV11-1
J gene: TRBJ2-5
D gene: -

CDR3 protein: CASSLRDIDEAFF
CDR3 DNA: TGTGCCAGCAGCCTCCGGGACATCGACGAAGCTTTCTTT
clone size: -
V gene: TRBV7-9
J gene: TRBJ1-1
D gene: -

CDR3 protein: CASTTGNGYTF
CDR3 DNA: TGTGCCAGCACGACAGGGAATGGCTACACCTTC
clone size: -
V gene: TRBV2
J gene: TRBJ1-2
D gene: TRBD1

CDR3 protein: CASSSGRGQGAQDEQYF
CDR3 DNA: TGTGCCAGCAGCTCCGGTAGAGGTCAGGGGGCGCAGGACGAGCAGTACTTC
clone size: -
V gene: TRBV9
J gene: TRBJ2-7
D gene: TRBD1

CDR3 protein: CASSPPNGADTQYF
CDR3 DNA: TGTGCCAGCTCACCACCGAATGGGGCCGATACGCAGTATTTT
clone size: -
V gene: TRBV18
J gene: TRBJ2-3
D gene: -

CDR3 protein: CASSLGGRAGDEQFF
CDR3 DNA: TGCGCCAGCAGCTTGGGCGGGAGGGCTGGCGATGAGCAGTTCTTC
clone size: -
V gene: TRBV5-1
J gene: TRBJ2-1
D gene: TRBD2

CDR3 protein: CASSKRQGGREAFF
CDR3 DNA: TGTGCCAGCAGTAAACGACAGGGTGGACGGGAAGCTTTCTTT
clone size: -
V gene: TRBV6-5
J gene: TRBJ1-1
D gene: TRBD1

CDR3 protein: CASSVDRADNEQFF
CDR3 DNA: TGCGCCAGCAGCGTGGACAGGGCCGACAATGAGCAGTTCTTC
clone size: -
V gene: TRBV5-1
J gene: TRBJ2-1
D gene: TRBD1

CDR3 protein: CASSPPFRQNTEAFF
CDR3 DNA: TGTGCCAGCTCACCACCGTTCAGGCAGAACACTGAAGCTTTCTTT
clone size: once
V gene: TRBV18
J gene: TRBJ1-1
D gene: -

CDR3 protein: CSVNQGLEAFF
CDR3 DNA: TGCAGCGTTAACCAGGGTCTGGAAGCTTTCTTT
clone size: few
V gene: TRBV29-1
J gene: TRBJ1-1
D gene: -

CDR3 protein: CASSPGAASTDTQYF
CDR3 DNA: TGTGCCAGCAGCCCAGGAGCGGCTAGCACAGATACGCAGTATTTT
clone size: -
V gene: TRBV7-3
J gene: TRBJ2-3
D gene: -

CDR3 protein: CASRPGLVSEQFF
CDR3 DNA: TGCGCCAGCCGTCCGGGACTAGTTAGTGAGCAGTTCTTC
clone size: -
V gene: TRBV10-2
J gene: TRBJ2-1
D gene: TRBD2

CDR3 protein: CASGRTSQNIQYF
CDR3 DNA: TGTGCCAGCGGCCGGACAAGCCAAAACATTCAGTACTTC
clone size: -
V gene: TRBV6-5
J gene: TRBJ2-4
D gene: -

CDR3 protein: CASSYEPGGYEQYF
CDR3 DNA: TGTGCCAGCAGTTACGAGCCGGGGGGTTACGAGCAGTACTTC
clone size: few
V gene: TRBV6-6
J gene: TRBJ2-7
D gene: TRBD2

CDR3 protein: CASSQRIAKNIQYF
CDR3 DNA: TGTGCCAGCAGCCAACGAATAGCCAAAAACATTCAGTACTTC
clone size: -
V gene: TRBV14
J gene: TRBJ2-4
D gene: -

CDR3 protein: CASNYRRTGDFYGYTF
CDR3 DNA: TGTGCCAGCAACTACCGTCGGACAGGGGACTTCTATGGCTACACCTTC
clone size: -
V gene: TRBV21-1
J gene: TRBJ1-2
D gene: -

CDR3 protein: CASSLPTGANYGYTF
CDR3 DNA: TGTGCCAGCAGCCTCCCGACAGGGGCTAACTATGGCTACACCTTC
clone size: -
V gene: TRBV5-4
J gene: TRBJ1-2
D gene: TRBD1

CDR3 protein: CATSVRDPKSKGYTF
CDR3 DNA: TGTGCCACCAGCGTCCGGGATCCCAAATCTAAGGGCTACACCTTC
clone size: -
V gene: TRBV15
J gene: TRBJ1-2
D gene: -

CDR3 protein: CASSAQGGGANVLTF
CDR3 DNA: TGTGCCAGCAGCGCCCAGGGTGGTGGGGCCAACGTCCTGACTTTC
clone size: -
V gene: TRBV7-2
J gene: TRBJ2-6
D gene: -

CDR3 protein: CASSPIVRSGTTGELFF
CDR3 DNA: TGCGCCAGCAGCCCCATAGTCCGTAGCGGTACCACCGGGGAGCTGTTTTTT
clone size: -
V gene: TRBV4-1
J gene: TRBJ2-2
D gene: -

CDR3 protein: CASSRTAPQETQYF
CDR3 DNA: TGCGCCAGCAGCCGGACGGCACCGCAAGAGACCCAGTACTTC
clone size: -
V gene: TRBV5-1
J gene: TRBJ2-5
D gene: -

CDR3 protein: CASSPSERGNTIYF
CDR3 DNA: TGTGCCAGCAGCCCCAGTGAAAGGGGAAACACCATATATTTT
clone size: once
V gene: TRBV9
J gene: TRBJ1-3
D gene: -

CDR3 protein: CASSRPDPNSPLHF
CDR3 DNA: TGTGCCAGCAGCCGCCCCGACCCTAATTCACCCCTCCACTTT
clone size: once
V gene: TRBV5-6
J gene: TRBJ1-6
D gene: -

CDR3 protein: CAISESKGGVTEAFF
CDR3 DNA: TGTGCCATCAGTGAGTCGAAAGGGGGGGTCACTGAAGCTTTCTTT
clone size: -
V gene: TRBV10-3
J gene: TRBJ1-1
D gene: -